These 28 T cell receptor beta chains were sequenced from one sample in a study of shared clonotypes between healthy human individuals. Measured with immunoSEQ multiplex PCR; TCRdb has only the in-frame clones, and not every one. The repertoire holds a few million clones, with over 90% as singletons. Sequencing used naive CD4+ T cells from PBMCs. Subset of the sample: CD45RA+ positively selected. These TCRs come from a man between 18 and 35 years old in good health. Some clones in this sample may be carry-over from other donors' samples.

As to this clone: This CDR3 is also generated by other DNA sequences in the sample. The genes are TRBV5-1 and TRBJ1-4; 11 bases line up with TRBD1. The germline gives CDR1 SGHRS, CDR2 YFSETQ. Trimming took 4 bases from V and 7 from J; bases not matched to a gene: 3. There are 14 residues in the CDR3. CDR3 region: CASSGQGAGEKLFF. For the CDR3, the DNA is TGCGCCAGCAGCGGACAGGGGGCGGGTGAAAAACTGTTTTTT.

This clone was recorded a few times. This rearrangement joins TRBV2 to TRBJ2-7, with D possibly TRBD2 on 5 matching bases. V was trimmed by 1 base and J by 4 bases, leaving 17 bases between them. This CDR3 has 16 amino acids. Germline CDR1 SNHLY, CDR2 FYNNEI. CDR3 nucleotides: TGTGCCAGCAGTGAAGTGGGGAGCCAGGTGTTTTACGAGCAGTACTTC. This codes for CASSEVGSQVFYEQYF.

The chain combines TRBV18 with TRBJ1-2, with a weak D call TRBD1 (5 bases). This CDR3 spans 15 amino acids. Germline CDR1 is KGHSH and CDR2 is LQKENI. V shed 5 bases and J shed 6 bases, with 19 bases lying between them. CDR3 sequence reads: CASSEAGTLGHGYTF. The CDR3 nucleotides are TGTGCCAGCTCAGAAGCGGGGACCCTGGGCCATGGCTACACCTTC.

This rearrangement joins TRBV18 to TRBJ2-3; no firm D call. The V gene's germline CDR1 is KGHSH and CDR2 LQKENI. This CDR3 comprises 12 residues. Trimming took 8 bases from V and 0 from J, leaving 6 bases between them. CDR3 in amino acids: CASQQSTDTQYF. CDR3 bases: TGTGCCAGCCAGCAGAGCACAGATACGCAGTATTTT.

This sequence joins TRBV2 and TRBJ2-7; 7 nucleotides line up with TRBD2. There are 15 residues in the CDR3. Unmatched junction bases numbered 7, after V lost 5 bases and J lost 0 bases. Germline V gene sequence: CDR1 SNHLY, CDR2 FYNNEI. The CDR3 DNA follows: TGTGCCAGCAGTTACCAAGCGGGGAGCTCCTACGAGCAGTACTTC. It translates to CASSYQAGSSYEQYF.

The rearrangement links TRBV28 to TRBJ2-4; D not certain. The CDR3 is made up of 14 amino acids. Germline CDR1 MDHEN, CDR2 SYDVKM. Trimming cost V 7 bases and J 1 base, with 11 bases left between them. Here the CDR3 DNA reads TGTGCCAGCATCTCTGAAGGGGCCAAAAACATTCAGTACTTC. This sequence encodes CASISEGAKNIQYF.

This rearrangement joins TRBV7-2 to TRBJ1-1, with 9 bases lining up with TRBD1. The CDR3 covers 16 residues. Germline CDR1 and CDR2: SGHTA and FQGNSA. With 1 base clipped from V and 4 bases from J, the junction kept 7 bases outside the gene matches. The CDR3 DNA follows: TGTGCCAGCAGCTTAGGGGGACAGGGTTGGGGCACTGAAGCTTTCTTT. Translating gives CASSLGGQGWGTEAFF.

This CDR3 is CASKRDPNTEAFF. The CDR3, as DNA: TGTGCCAGCAAGAGAGACCCGAACACTGAAGCTTTCTTT. V gene TRBV2 combines with J gene TRBJ1-1; no clear D. Germline values: CDR1 SNHLY, CDR2 FYNNEI. The length of the CDR3 is 13 residues. V dropped 7 bases and J dropped 1 base, with 10 bases sitting between them.

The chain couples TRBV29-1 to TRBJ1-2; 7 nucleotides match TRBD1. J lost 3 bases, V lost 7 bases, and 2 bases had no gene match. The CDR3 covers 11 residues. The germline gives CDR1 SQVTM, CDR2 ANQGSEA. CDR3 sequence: CSGQGYYGYTF. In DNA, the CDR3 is TGCAGCGGACAGGGATACTATGGCTACACCTTC. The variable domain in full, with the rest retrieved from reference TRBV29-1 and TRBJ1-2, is SAVISQKPSRDICQRGTSLTIQCQVDSQVTMMFWYRQQPGQSLTLIATANQGSEATYESGFVIDKFPISRPNLTFSTLTVSNMSPEDSSIYLCSGQGYYGYTFGSGTRLTVV.

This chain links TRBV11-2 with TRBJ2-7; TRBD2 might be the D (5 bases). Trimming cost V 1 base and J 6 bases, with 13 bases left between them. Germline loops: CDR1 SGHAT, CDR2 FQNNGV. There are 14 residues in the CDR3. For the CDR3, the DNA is TGTGCCAGCAGCTTAGGGCGGGCGCGCTTCGAGCAGTACTTC. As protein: CASSLGRARFEQYF.

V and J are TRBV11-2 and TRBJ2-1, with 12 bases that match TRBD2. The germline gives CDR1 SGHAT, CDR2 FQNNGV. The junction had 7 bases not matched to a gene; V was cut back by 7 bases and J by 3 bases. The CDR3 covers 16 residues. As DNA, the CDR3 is TGTGCCAGCACAACCAGGACTAGCGGGATCTACAATGAGCAGTTCTTC. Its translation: CASTTRTSGIYNEQFF.

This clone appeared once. The CDR3 region has the DNA TGTGCCAGCAGAAAATCCGGTCGGGGGGGCTACGAGCAGTACTTC. This codes for CASRKSGRGGYEQYF. This chain connects TRBV27 to TRBJ2-7, with TRBD2 matching 8 bases. Trimming cost V 6 bases and J 3 bases; bases outside gene matches: 10. The CDR3 is made up of 15 amino acids. Germline CDR1 MNHEY, CDR2 SMNVEV (reference sequence).

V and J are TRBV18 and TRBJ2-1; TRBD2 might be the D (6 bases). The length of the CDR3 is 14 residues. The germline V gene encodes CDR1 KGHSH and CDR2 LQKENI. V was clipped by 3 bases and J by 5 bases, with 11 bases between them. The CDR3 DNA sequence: TGTGCCAGCTCACCTTCGACTAGAGACAATGAGCAGTTCTTC. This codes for CASSPSTRDNEQFF.

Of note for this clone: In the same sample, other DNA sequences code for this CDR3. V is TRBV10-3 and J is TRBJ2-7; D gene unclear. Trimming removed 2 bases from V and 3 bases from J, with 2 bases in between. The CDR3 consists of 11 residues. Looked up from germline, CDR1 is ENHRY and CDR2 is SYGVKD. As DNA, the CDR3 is TGTGCCATCAGTGAGCTCTACGAGCAGTACTTC. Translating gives CAISELYEQYF.

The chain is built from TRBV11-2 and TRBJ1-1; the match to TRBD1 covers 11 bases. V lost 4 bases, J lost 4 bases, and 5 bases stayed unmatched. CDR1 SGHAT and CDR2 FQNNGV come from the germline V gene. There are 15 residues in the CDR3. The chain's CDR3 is CASSSRGQGVTEAFF. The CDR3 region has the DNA TGTGCCAGCAGCTCTAGGGGACAGGGGGTCACTGAAGCTTTCTTT.

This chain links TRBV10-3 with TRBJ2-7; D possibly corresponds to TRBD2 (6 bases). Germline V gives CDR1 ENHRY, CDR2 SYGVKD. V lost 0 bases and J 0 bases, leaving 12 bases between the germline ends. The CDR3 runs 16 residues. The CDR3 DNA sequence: TGTGCCATCAGTGAGTCGGGGGGACTTAGCTCCTACGAGCAGTACTTC. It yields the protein CAISESGGLSSYEQYF.

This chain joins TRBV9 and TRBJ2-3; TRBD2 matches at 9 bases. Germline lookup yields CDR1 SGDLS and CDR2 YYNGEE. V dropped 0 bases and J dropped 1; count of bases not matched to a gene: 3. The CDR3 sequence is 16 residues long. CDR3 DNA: TGTGCCAGCAGCGTAGGTAGCGGGAGAGGCACAGATACGCAGTATTTT. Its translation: CASSVGSGRGTDTQYF.

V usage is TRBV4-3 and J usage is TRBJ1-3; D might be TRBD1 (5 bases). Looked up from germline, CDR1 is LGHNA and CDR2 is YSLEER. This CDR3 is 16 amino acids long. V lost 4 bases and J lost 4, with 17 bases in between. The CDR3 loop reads CASSLPPPRVGNTIYF. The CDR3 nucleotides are TGCGCCAGCAGCCTTCCCCCACCCAGGGTAGGAAACACCATATATTTT.

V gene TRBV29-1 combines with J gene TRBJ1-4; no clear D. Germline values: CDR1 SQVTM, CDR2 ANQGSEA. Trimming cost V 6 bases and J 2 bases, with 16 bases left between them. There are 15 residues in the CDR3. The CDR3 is CSVVLIGSTNEKLFF. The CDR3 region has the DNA TGCAGCGTCGTTTTAATAGGAAGTACTAATGAAAAACTGTTTTTT.

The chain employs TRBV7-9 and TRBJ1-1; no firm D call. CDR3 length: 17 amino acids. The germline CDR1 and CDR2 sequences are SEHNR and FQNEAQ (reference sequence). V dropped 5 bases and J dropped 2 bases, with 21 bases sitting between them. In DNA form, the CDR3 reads TGTGCCAGCAGCCCCGCGCCCTTTGGCACCTCTAACACTGAAGCTTTCTTT. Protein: CASSPAPFGTSNTEAFF.

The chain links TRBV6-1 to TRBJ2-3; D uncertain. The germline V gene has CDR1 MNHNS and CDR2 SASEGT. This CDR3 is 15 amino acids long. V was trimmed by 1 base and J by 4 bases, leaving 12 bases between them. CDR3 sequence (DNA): TGTGCCAGCAGTGAAGTGTTTGCCCGAGCAGATACGCAGTATTTT. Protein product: CASSEVFARADTQYF.

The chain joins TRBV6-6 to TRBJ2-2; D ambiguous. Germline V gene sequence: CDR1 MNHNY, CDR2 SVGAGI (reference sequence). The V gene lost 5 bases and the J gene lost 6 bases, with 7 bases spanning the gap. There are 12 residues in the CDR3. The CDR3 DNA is TGTGCCAGCAGTGCTTTTCCCGGGGAGCTGTTTTTT. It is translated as CASSAFPGELFF.

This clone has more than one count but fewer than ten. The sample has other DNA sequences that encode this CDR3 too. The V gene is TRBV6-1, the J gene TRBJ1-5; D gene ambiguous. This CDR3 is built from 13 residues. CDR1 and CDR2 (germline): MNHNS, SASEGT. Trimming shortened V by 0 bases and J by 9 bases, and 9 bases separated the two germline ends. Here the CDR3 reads CASSEAGRGPQHF. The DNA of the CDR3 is TGTGCCAGCAGTGAAGCGGGCCGGGGGCCCCAGCATTTT.

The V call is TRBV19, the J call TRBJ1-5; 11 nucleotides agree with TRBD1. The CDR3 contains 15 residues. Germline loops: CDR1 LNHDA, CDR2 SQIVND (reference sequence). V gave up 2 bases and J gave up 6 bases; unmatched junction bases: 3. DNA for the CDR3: TGTGCCAGTAGTATACGGGGGACAGGGGGTCAGCCCCAGCATTTT. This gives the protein CASSIRGTGGQPQHF.

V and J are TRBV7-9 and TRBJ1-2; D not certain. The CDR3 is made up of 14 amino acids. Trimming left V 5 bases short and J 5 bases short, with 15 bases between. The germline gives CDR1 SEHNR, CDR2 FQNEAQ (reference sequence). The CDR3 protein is CASSLPLSGYGYTF. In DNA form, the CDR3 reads TGTGCCAGCAGCCTACCACTATCAGGATATGGCTACACCTTC.

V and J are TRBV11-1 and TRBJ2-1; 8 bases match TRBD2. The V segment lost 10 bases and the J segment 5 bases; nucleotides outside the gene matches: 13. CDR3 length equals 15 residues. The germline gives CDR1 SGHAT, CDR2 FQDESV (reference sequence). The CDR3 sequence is CAIGRGLRGNNEQFF. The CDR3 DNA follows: TGTGCCATCGGGAGGGGACTCAGGGGTAACAATGAGCAGTTCTTC. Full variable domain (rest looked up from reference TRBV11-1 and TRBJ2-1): EAEVAQSPRYKITEKSQAVAFWCDPISGHATLYWYRQILGQGPELLVQFQDESVVDDSQLPKDRFSAERLKGVDSTLKIQPAELGDSAMYLCAIGRGLRGNNEQFFGPGTRLTVL.

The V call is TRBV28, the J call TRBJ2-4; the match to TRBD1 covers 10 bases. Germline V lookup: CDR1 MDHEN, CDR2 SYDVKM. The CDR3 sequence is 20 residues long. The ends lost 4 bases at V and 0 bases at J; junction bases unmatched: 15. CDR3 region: CASSYIPDRGKLVAKNIQYF. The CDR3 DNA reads TGTGCCAGCAGTTATATTCCGGACAGGGGGAAACTTGTAGCCAAAAACATTCAGTACTTC.

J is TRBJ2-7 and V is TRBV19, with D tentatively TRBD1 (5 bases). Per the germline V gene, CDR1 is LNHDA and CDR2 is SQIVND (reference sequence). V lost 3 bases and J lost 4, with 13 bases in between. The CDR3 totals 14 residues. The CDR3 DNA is TGTGCCAGTAGTATGCGCGCAGGGATATACGAGCAGTACTTC. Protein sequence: CASSMRAGIYEQYF.